The TCR beta chain described here comes from a study of T cell responses to AZD1222 COVID-19 vaccine. Study-wide points: Variant regions that are unmutated are reportedly the target of nearly half of spike-specific TCRs. Baseline testing showed seropositivity in only five to seven AZD1222 recipients.

Repertoires were generated with immunoSEQ multiplex PCR, while TCRdb's copy carries only in-frame clones and drops some. The sample has about 140,000 clones; 80% to 95% are singletons. This clone appeared once. What it recognizes is unknown. The CDR3 has 14 amino acids. The ends lost 5 bases at V and 7 bases at J; junction bases unmatched: 2. Germline lookup yields CDR1 KGHSH and CDR2 LQKENI. Specimen: peripheral blood, collected 28 days after the second AZD1222 dose. The chain is built from TRBV18 and TRBJ1-6, with 10 positions matching TRBD1. This TCR was recovered from an adult who received the AZD1222 COVID-19 vaccine. The CDR3 DNA sequence: TGTGCCAGCTCAGGACAGGGGGAGAATTCACCCCTCCACTTT. Encoded protein: CASSGQGENSPLHF.